The present T cell receptor (beta chain) was sequenced within a study of blood T cell repertoires in COVID-19. Participants were placed into cohorts based on the clinical history they reported. Trimming stripped 3 bases from V and 10 bases from J, with 22 bases between. The CDR3 loop spans 15 amino acids. Germline CDR1 reads SGHKS; CDR2 reads YYEKEE (reference sequence). This clone was picked up a small number of times. Assay used: immunoSEQ multiplex PCR; TCRdb lists only in-frame clones, some missing. The sample contains 200,000 to 300,000 clones, about 89% of which appear only once. The origin of this receptor is a woman younger than 35 who had recovered from COVID-19. Sequenced input: PBMCs or T cells enriched from blood (not recorded which). The chain carries TRBV5-5 and TRBJ1-1; D perhaps matches TRBD1 (6 bases). The CDR3 region is CASSWTVEMGAGAFF. For the CDR3, the DNA is TGTGCCAGCAGCTGGACAGTCGAAATGGGAGCAGGAGCTTTCTTT.